What follows is one T cell receptor beta chain and its context. Its target is not known. These data come from a study of T cells in localized non-small cell lung cancer. Study-level results: Exceeding tumor, uninvolved adjacent lung had the highest T cell clonality.

Only in-frame clones appear in the TCRdb table, and some are missing; sequencing was by immunoSEQ multiplex PCR. The sample records 35,000 to 45,000 clones, around 80% being singletons. The starting material was peripheral blood, obtained before any cancer treatment. This sequence originates from a male donor aged 60 or over with stage III squamous cell lung carcinoma.

CDR3 residues: CASSRLGGQGTSNEQFF. CDR3 nucleotides: TGTGCCAGCAGCCGATTAGGGGGGCAGGGGACTTCCAATGAGCAGTTCTTC. This chain connects TRBV7-9 to TRBJ2-1; D may correspond to TRBD1 or TRBD2 (6 bases each). The CDR3 contains 17 residues. V was trimmed by 5 bases and J by 6 bases, leaving 23 bases between them. Germline lookup yields CDR1 SEHNR and CDR2 FQNEAQ (reference sequence).